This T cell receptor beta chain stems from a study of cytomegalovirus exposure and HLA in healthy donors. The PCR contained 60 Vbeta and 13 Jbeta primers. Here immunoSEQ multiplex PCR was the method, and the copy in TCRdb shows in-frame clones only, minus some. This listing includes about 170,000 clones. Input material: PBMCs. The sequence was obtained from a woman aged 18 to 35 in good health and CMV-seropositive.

The CDR3 DNA is TGCAGCGTCGCAGGAGGGCAGATCTTGAACACTGAAGCTTTCTTT. Its protein is CSVAGGQILNTEAFF. This chain connects TRBV29-1 to TRBJ1-1; D uncertain. Germline CDR1 and CDR2: SQVTM and ANQGSEA. This CDR3 contains 15 residues. Trimming left V 6 bases short and J 0 bases short, with 17 bases between. Drawing the rest from reference TRBV29-1 and TRBJ1-1, the complete variable domain is SAVISQKPSRDICQRGTSLTIQCQVDSQVTMMFWYRQQPGQSLTLIATANQGSEATYESGFVIDKFPISRPNLTFSTLTVSNMSPEDSSIYLCSVAGGQILNTEAFFGQGTRLTVV.